The 19 T cell receptor beta chains below were found in one sample sequenced in a study of identical twins' blood T cells (dated by TCRdb to the early 2010s). Libraries came from 5' RACE. Sequenced using an Illumina Genome Analyzer IIx. TCRdb reran the public reads through fastp at Q25 and MiXCR, keeping productive beta chains. Records with the same CDR3 protein are collapsed into one entry carrying the most frequent genes and DNA. The sample data list 300,000 to 400,000 distinct CDR3 sequences, and roughly 30% of these were observed just once. The ten largest clones capture about 6% of the sample. Sequencing used PBMCs. These receptors were obtained from a woman aged 18 to 55 in good health.

There are many counts of this clonotype. V is TRBV20-1 and J is TRBJ1-1, with 7 bases identical to TRBD1. The CDR3 length is 12 residues. CDR1 and CDR2 (germline): DFQATT, SNEGSKA (reference sequence). The CDR3 sequence is CSPNRGDTEAFF. The CDR3 nucleotides read TGCAGCCCCAACAGGGGCGACACTGAAGCTTTCTTT.

In regard to this clonotype: A junction end diverges from the germline sequence, so it may reflect a read error. The chain joins TRBV24-1 to TRBJ2-2; 9 nucleotides line up with TRBD2. There are 16 residues in the CDR3. Germline assignment: CDR1 KGHDR and CDR2 SFDVKD. The CDR3 DNA follows: TGTGCCACCAGTTCTACTAGCGGGCGAGACACCTGGGAGCTGTTTTTT. Translation gives CATSSTSGRDTWELFF.

Notes on this clonotype: A clone one base away is much larger, so this may be a read error. The chain uses TRBV29-1 and TRBJ1-1; tentatively, D is TRBD1 (5 bases). This CDR3 contains 12 residues. Germline V gives CDR1 SQVTM, CDR2 ANQGSEA. The V end was cut by 5 bases, the J end by 5 bases, with 12 bases between. This CDR3 is CSVFLQETEAFF. The CDR3 nucleotides read TGCAGCGTTTTTTTACAGGAGACTGAAGCTTTCTTT.

This clonotype was counted ten times or more. The rearrangement uses TRBV20-1 and TRBJ2-1; 9 bases line up with TRBD2. Losses at the gene ends were 2 bases for V and 7 bases for J; bases not matched to a gene: 12. The CDR3 length is 16 residues. Germline CDR1 and CDR2: DFQATT and SNEGSKA (reference sequence). The chain's CDR3 is CSARFTGLAGINEQFF. For the CDR3, the DNA is TGCAGTGCTAGATTTACGGGTCTAGCGGGGATAAATGAGCAGTTCTTC.

This clonotype occurred a few times. This chain connects TRBV3-1 to TRBJ1-5; D might be TRBD1 (6 bases). There are 15 residues in the CDR3. In germline, CDR1 is LGHDT, CDR2 YNNKEL (reference sequence). The V gene lost 0 bases and the J gene lost 6 bases, with 12 bases spanning the gap. Here the CDR3 reads CASSQDGGLGQPQHF. For the CDR3, the DNA is TGTGCCAGCAGCCAAGATGGGGGCTTAGGTCAGCCCCAGCATTTT. Full variable domain (rest looked up from reference TRBV3-1 and TRBJ1-5): DTAVSQTPKYLVTQMGNDKSIKCEQNLGHDTMYWYKQDSKKFLKIMFSYNNKELIINETVPNRFSPKSPDKAHLNLHINSLELGDSAVYFCASSQDGGLGQPQHFGDGTRLSIL.

This clonotype was seen a few times. This rearrangement joins TRBV9 to TRBJ2-1; tentative D call: TRBD1 (7 bases). This CDR3 has 15 residues. Between the trimmed V and J ends, which lost 1 base and 0 bases, there was a span of 8 bases. The germline V gene encodes CDR1 SGDLS and CDR2 YYNGEE. The CDR3 here is CASSVQGGSYNEQFF. In nucleotides, the CDR3 is TGTGCCAGCAGCGTACAGGGGGGCTCCTACAATGAGCAGTTCTTC.

In this sample, this clonotype turned up many times. The chain is built from TRBV3-1 and TRBJ1-1; no clear D gene. The germline CDR1 and CDR2 sequences are LGHDT and YNNKEL (reference sequence). With 0 bases removed from V and 5 bases from J, the gap between germline ends came to 10 bases. The CDR3 runs 14 residues. The CDR3 nucleotides read TGTGCCAGCAGCCAAGATCCAGGACGTACTGAAGCTTTCTTT. Its translation is CASSQDPGRTEAFF.

The chain employs TRBV25-1 and TRBJ2-5, with D maybe TRBD1 (5 bases). The CDR3 covers 16 residues. The ends were cut back, 5 bases at V and 4 bases at J, with 20 bases in the middle. In germline, CDR1 is MGHDK, CDR2 SYGVNS. The CDR3 region is CASSILRAGHVETQYF. CDR3 DNA: TGTGCCAGCAGTATACTCAGGGCTGGTCATGTAGAGACCCAGTACTTC.

This clonotype was seen a handful of times. V and J are TRBV7-2 and TRBJ2-5; 8 positions match TRBD2. The CDR3 is made up of 18 amino acids. CDR1 SGHTA and CDR2 FQGNSA come from the germline V gene. The V segment lost 1 base and the J segment 3 bases; nucleotides outside the gene matches: 13. The CDR3 DNA follows: TGTGCCAGCAGCTTAGAGGCGGGGGGCGGGGAGGGAAAAGAGACCCAGTACTTC. As protein: CASSLEAGGGEGKETQYF.

This clonotype was detected only a few times. The V gene is TRBV5-1, the J gene TRBJ1-1; TRBD1 aligns across 7 bases. The CDR3 has 13 residues. Trimming at V came to 4 bases and at J to 4 bases, leaving 4 bases not matched to a gene. Germline loops: CDR1 SGHRS, CDR2 YFSETQ. The CDR3 loop reads CASSPGDSTEAFF. In DNA form, the CDR3 reads TGCGCCAGCAGCCCCGGGGACAGCACTGAAGCTTTCTTT. Full variable domain (rest looked up from reference TRBV5-1 and TRBJ1-1): KAGVTQTPRYLIKTRGQQVTLSCSPISGHRSVSWYQQTPGQGLQFLFEYFSETQRNKGNFPGRFSGRQFSNSRSEMNVSTLELGDSALYLCASSPGDSTEAFFGQGTRLTVV.

This clonotype was seen only a few times. The chain combines TRBV28 with TRBJ1-1; D possibly corresponds to TRBD1 (5 bases). Trimming shortened V by 4 bases and J by 6 bases, and 9 bases separated the two germline ends. The CDR3 runs 12 residues. CDR1 and CDR2 (germline): MDHEN, SYDVKM. The CDR3 sequence is CASSWSGSEAFF. The CDR3 DNA reads as TGTGCCAGCAGTTGGTCAGGGTCTGAAGCTTTCTTT.

This clonotype was counted only a few times. The J gene is TRBJ1-5, the V gene TRBV29-1; the match to TRBD1 covers 9 bases. The CDR3 is made up of 16 amino acids. Germline CDR1 and CDR2: SQVTM and ANQGSEA. With 3 bases clipped from V and 7 bases from J, the junction kept 13 bases outside the gene matches. Here the CDR3 reads CSVEDQDRGTGQPQHF. The CDR3 DNA follows: TGCAGCGTTGAGGATCAGGACAGGGGAACTGGACAGCCCCAGCATTTT.

A few counts support this clonotype. The chain has TRBV5-1 and TRBJ2-3; D gene unclear. Between the trimmed V and J ends, which lost 2 bases and 3 bases, there was a span of 13 bases. The CDR3 totals 15 residues. Germline CDR1 SGHRS, CDR2 YFSETQ. The CDR3 is CASSFAGVGTDTQYF. DNA of the CDR3: TGCGCCAGCAGCTTCGCAGGCGTGGGGACAGATACGCAGTATTTT.

This chain joins TRBV20-1 and TRBJ1-1, with D possibly matching TRBD1 (6 bases). Trimming removed 3 bases at V and 1 base at J, with 12 bases between. The CDR3 spans 14 residues. Germline V CDR1 and CDR2: DFQATT, SNEGSKA (reference sequence). This CDR3 is CSASFPRGNTEAFF. CDR3 DNA: TGCAGTGCTAGTTTCCCCAGGGGGAACACTGAAGCTTTCTTT.

This clonotype was detected a few times. The rearrangement joins TRBV20-1 to TRBJ2-5; D gene uncertain. The CDR3 has 11 residues. Germline values: CDR1 DFQATT, CDR2 SNEGSKA (reference sequence). V shed 1 base and J shed 4 bases, with 4 bases lying between them. DNA for the CDR3: TGCAGTGCTAGAGTAGGAGAGACCCAGTACTTC. Translation: CSARVGETQYF.

The CDR3 DNA sequence: TGCAGCGTTGAGGGCAGGGAGCATGAAAAACTGTTTTTT. Translated, it gives CSVEGREHEKLFF. This chain uses TRBV29-1 with TRBJ1-4; the D gene is possibly TRBD1 (5 bases). This CDR3 has 13 residues. V was trimmed by 3 bases and J by 6 bases, leaving 11 bases between them. In germline, CDR1 is SQVTM, CDR2 ANQGSEA.

This clonotype has more than one count but fewer than ten. The chain recombines TRBV5-1 with TRBJ2-7; D possibly corresponds to TRBD2 (6 bases). CDR1 SGHRS and CDR2 YFSETQ come from the germline V gene. Trimming shortened V by 0 bases and J by 4 bases, and 11 bases separated the two germline ends. The length of the CDR3 is 14 residues. CDR3 amino acids: CASSLGLGVYEQYF. As DNA, the CDR3 is TGCGCCAGCAGCTTGGGACTAGGGGTATACGAGCAGTACTTC.

The gene calls are TRBV29-1 and TRBJ1-1; D not resolved. Germline V gives CDR1 SQVTM, CDR2 ANQGSEA. Between the trimmed V and J ends, which lost 6 bases and 2 bases, there was a span of 16 bases. The CDR3 covers 14 residues. The CDR3 DNA follows: TGCAGCGTCGCCATCCGGTATAGTAACACTGAAGCTTTCTTT. Translated: CSVAIRYSNTEAFF. Supplemented by reference TRBV29-1 and TRBJ1-1, the full variable domain reads SAVISQKPSRDICQRGTSLTIQCQVDSQVTMMFWYRQQPGQSLTLIATANQGSEATYESGFVIDKFPISRPNLTFSTLTVSNMSPEDSSIYLCSVAIRYSNTEAFFGQGTRLTVV.

The chain joins TRBV29-1 to TRBJ1-1; perhaps TRBD1 as D (5 bases). Looked up from germline, CDR1 is SQVTM and CDR2 is ANQGSEA. CDR3 length: 12 amino acids. The V end was cut by 3 bases, the J end by 5 bases, with 10 bases between. CDR3 sequence (DNA): TGCAGCGTTGATATCGAGGGGACTGAAGCTTTCTTT. Amino acid sequence: CSVDIEGTEAFF.